This TCR beta chain was sequenced during a study of tumor-infiltrating lymphocytes in primary liver carcinoma. Study observations and caveats: Tumor-adjacent and tumor-blood pairs showed less overlap than tumor region pairs.

The CDR3 has 14 amino acids. The V end lost 3 bases, the J end lost 9 bases, and 15 bases lay between the germline ends. CDR1 and CDR2 (germline): SEHNR, FQNEAQ (reference sequence). Out of unsorted whole blood came the blood RNA, and germline DNA was extracted as well. In the case of this clonotype: Antigen specificity is unknown.

Researchers generated TCR beta cDNA from around 510 ng of total RNA, relying on a constant-region primer. The TCR beta library was amplified through three nested multiplex PCR rounds in a modified ARM-PCR procedure. Each of the first two PCR rounds ran approximately 10 cycles with TRBV1-TRBV30 forward and C-beta reverse primers. Using its own MiXCR run on the multiplex PCR reads, TCRdb lists one record per CDR3 protein. The sample lists 310,000 or so distinct CDR3 sequences, less than 75% occurring once. This clonotype was sampled from a man aged 40-50 years with primary liver carcinoma and hepatitis B virus infection. The sample taken for sequencing was peripheral blood. This rearrangement joins TRBV7-9 to TRBJ2-1; perhaps TRBD2 as D (6 bases). The CDR3, as DNA: TGTGCCAGCAGCTTGGAGGGTGGTCTCGTTGAGCAGTTCTTC. This sequence encodes CASSLEGGLVEQFF. Together with reference TRBV7-9 and TRBJ2-1, the CDR3 gives the full variable domain: DTGVSQNPRHKITKRGQNVTFRCDPISEHNRLYWYRQTLGQGPEFLTYFQNEAQLEKSRLLSDRFSAERPKGSFSTLEIQRTEQGDSAMYLCASSLEGGLVEQFFGPGTRLTVL.